One and the same sample provided the 15 T cell receptor beta chains below, sequenced in a study of memory CD4+ T cells and cytomegalovirus serostatus. The table came from immunoSEQ multiplex PCR; TCRdb's copy has only in-frame clones and leaves some out. The sample has tens of thousands of clones, roughly three quarters seen once. The sort gate was single viable CD3+CD4+CD8-CD45RO+ cells for memory CD4+ T cells. The specimen was memory CD4+ T cells from blood. Receptors originate from an adult in good health and CMV-seropositive.

The V call is TRBV11-2, the J call TRBJ2-7, with 8 bases aligning to TRBD1. Germline V gene sequence: CDR1 SGHAT, CDR2 FQNNGV. The ends lost 1 base at V and 3 bases at J; junction bases unmatched: 2. The CDR3 contains 14 residues. The DNA of the CDR3 is TGTGCCAGCAGCTTAGCAGGGGGCCTCTACGAGCAGTACTTC. It yields the protein CASSLAGGLYEQYF.

The chain is built from TRBV6-1 and TRBJ2-4; D possibly corresponds to TRBD1 (6 bases). The CDR3 is 15 amino acids. Trimming pared 2 bases from V and 5 bases from J, leaving 13 bases between. CDR1 and CDR2 from the germline V gene are MNHNS and SASEGT. The chain's CDR3 is CASSEPVRQENIQYF. The CDR3 region has the DNA TGTGCCAGCAGTGAACCAGTTAGACAGGAAAACATTCAGTACTTC.

This clone was seen a few times. The sample contains more than one DNA sequence encoding this CDR3. V and J are TRBV5-1 and TRBJ1-2; 7 bases agree with TRBD1. Germline V gene data show CDR1 as SGHRS and CDR2 as YFSETQ. The V and J ends lost 4 bases and 4 bases, in that order; junction bases with no gene match: 4. This CDR3 is built from 13 residues. This CDR3 is CASSGGQTYGYTF. Written as DNA, the CDR3 is TGCGCCAGCAGCGGGGGACAGACCTATGGCTACACCTTC.

This chain links TRBV28 with TRBJ2-7; 7 nucleotides agree with TRBD2. The trim removed 3 bases at V and 6 bases at J, leaving 11 bases unmatched. Germline CDR1 is MDHEN and CDR2 is SYDVKM. The CDR3 loop spans 15 amino acids. The DNA for the CDR3 is TGTGCCAGCAGTTTCGGGCTAGCGGACCCTTCCGAGCAGTACTTC. Its protein product is CASSFGLADPSEQYF.

The chain recombines TRBV5-1 with TRBJ2-1, with 9 bases identical to TRBD2. This CDR3 is built from 14 residues. Trimming at V came to 4 bases and at J to 7 bases, leaving 6 bases not matched to a gene. Germline V gives CDR1 SGHRS, CDR2 YFSETQ. For the CDR3, the DNA is TGCGCCAGCAGCCTTAGCGGGGGTTGGAATGAGCAGTTCTTC. It translates to CASSLSGGWNEQFF. Drawing the rest from reference TRBV5-1 and TRBJ2-1, the complete variable domain is KAGVTQTPRYLIKTRGQQVTLSCSPISGHRSVSWYQQTPGQGLQFLFEYFSETQRNKGNFPGRFSGRQFSNSRSEMNVSTLELGDSALYLCASSLSGGWNEQFFGPGTRLTVL.

The rearrangement links TRBV7-3 to TRBJ2-7; 10 nucleotides line up with TRBD2. The junction had 9 bases not matched to a gene; V was cut back by 5 bases and J by 5 bases. The germline gives CDR1 SGHTA, CDR2 FQGTGA. This CDR3 contains 15 residues. The CDR3 nucleotides read TGTGCCAGCAGCCGCCAAGCGGGAGGGCTGGACGAGCAGTACTTC. Protein product: CASSRQAGGLDEQYF.

The table lists this clone with a few counts. J is TRBJ2-7 and V is TRBV6-1, with 7 bases matching TRBD1. Losses at the gene ends were 6 bases for V and 2 bases for J; bases not matched to a gene: 7. This CDR3 region has 14 residues. Germline V gene lookup returns CDR1 MNHNS and CDR2 SASEGT. The CDR3 here is CASREDRPPYEQYF. In DNA form, the CDR3 reads TGTGCCAGCAGGGAGGACAGGCCACCCTACGAGCAGTACTTC.

The chain has TRBV6-1 and TRBJ1-2, with D maybe TRBD1 (5 bases). There are 12 residues in the CDR3. Germline CDR1 is MNHNS and CDR2 is SASEGT. Trimming removed 9 bases at V and 2 bases at J, with 10 bases between. The CDR3 protein is CARGDGNYGYTF. The CDR3 coding sequence is TGTGCCAGGGGGGACGGGAACTATGGCTACACCTTC.

The V and J genes are TRBV28 and TRBJ2-7; the match to TRBD2 covers 7 bases. This CDR3 has 12 amino acids. Unmatched junction bases numbered 2, after V lost 6 bases and J lost 3 bases. Germline CDR1 MDHEN, CDR2 SYDVKM. CDR3 sequence (DNA): TGTGCCAGCAGACTAGCGAACTACGAGCAGTACTTC. As protein: CASRLANYEQYF.

This clone was seen once. This rearrangement joins TRBV13 to TRBJ2-1, with 7 bases that match TRBD2. The CDR3 consists of 17 residues. Trimming removed 6 bases from V and 0 bases from J; junction bases left unmatched: 11. Germline V gives CDR1 PRHDT, CDR2 FYEKMQ (reference sequence). The CDR3 region is CASSSRLAPSSYNEQFF. CDR3 sequence (DNA): TGTGCCAGCAGTTCCCGACTAGCACCGAGCTCCTACAATGAGCAGTTCTTC. Full variable domain (rest looked up from reference TRBV13 and TRBJ2-1): AAGVIQSPRHLIKEKRETATLKCYPIPRHDTVYWYQQGPGQDPQFLISFYEKMQSDKGSIPDRFSAQQFSDYHSELNMSSLELGDSALYFCASSSRLAPSSYNEQFFGPGTRLTVL.

V usage is TRBV4-1 and J usage is TRBJ1-3, with no clear D. The CDR3 length is 14 residues. Deletions cut 8 bases from V and 2 bases from J, with 13 bases between. Looked up from germline, CDR1 is MGHRA and CDR2 is YSYEKL. The CDR3: CASSIDYPGNTIYF. CDR3 nucleotides: TGCGCCAGCTCGATAGATTATCCTGGAAACACCATATATTTT.

V is TRBV2 and J is TRBJ1-5, with TRBD1 matching 12 bases. Germline CDR1 and CDR2: SNHLY and FYNNEI. There are 16 residues in the CDR3. Trimming cost V 8 bases and J 2 bases; bases outside gene matches: 7. The CDR3 DNA sequence: TGTGCCAGCTCCGGGACAGGGGGCGCCGGCAATCAGCCCCAGCATTTT. Translating it yields CASSGTGGAGNQPQHF.

The chain couples TRBV29-1 to TRBJ2-7; D tentatively reads TRBD1 or TRBD2 (5 bases each). There are 12 residues in the CDR3. Trimming cost V 6 bases and J 4 bases, with 13 bases left between them. Per the germline V gene, CDR1 is SQVTM and CDR2 is ANQGSEA. The CDR3 bases are TGCAGCGTCGGGGTGGGGGTTTACGAGCAGTACTTC. It encodes CSVGVGVYEQYF.

The genes are TRBV7-8 and TRBJ1-2, with D uncertain. This CDR3 is built from 15 residues. The germline gives CDR1 SGHVS, CDR2 FQNEAQ. V lost 0 bases, J lost 8 bases, and 16 bases lay in between. Here the CDR3 DNA reads TGTGCCAGCAGCTTAGCGGTCGACGGCCTCCGGGGCTACACCTTC. Protein: CASSLAVDGLRGYTF.

This clone was counted between two and nine times. The CDR3 spells CASSISGSPTMNTEAFF. CDR3 nucleotides: TGTGCCAGCAGCATCTCGGGATCCCCAACTATGAACACTGAAGCTTTCTTT. V gene TRBV7-3 combines with J gene TRBJ1-1; D gene uncertain. Deletions cut 5 bases from V and 0 bases from J, with 19 bases between. The CDR3 runs to 17 residues. Germline-derived CDR1 and CDR2 are SGHTA and FQGTGA. Together with reference TRBV7-3 and TRBJ1-1, the CDR3 gives the full variable domain: GAGVSQTPSNKVTEKGKYVELRCDPISGHTALYWYRQSLGQGPEFLIYFQGTGAADDSGLPNDRFFAVRPEGSVSTLKIQRTERGDSAVYLCASSISGSPTMNTEAFFGQGTRLTVV.